The sample holds a few counts of the clone carrying this TCR beta chain. TCRdb reanalysed the 5' RACE reads using MiXCR and keeps one entry per CDR3 protein. The sample has under 400,000 distinct CDR3 sequences, approximately 12% seen once; the top ten hold roughly 3%. The data were taken from a study of T cells after yellow fever vaccination. Study as a whole: Preparation used SMART-Seq v4 Ultra Low Input for the low-cell-number fractions.

The specimen comprised CD4+ T cells sorted from PBMCs, sampled 15 days after the yellow fever booster vaccination. The clonotype was recovered from a man between 18 and 29 years old who received the YFV17D yellow fever vaccine.

The CDR3 DNA is TGTGCCAGCGTACAGGATGACAATGAGCAGTTCTTC. Translation: CASVQDDNEQFF. V is TRBV2 and J is TRBJ2-1; TRBD1 is a possible D gene (5 bases). Germline V gene sequence: CDR1 SNHLY, CDR2 FYNNEI. Trimming stripped 8 bases from V and 5 bases from J, with 10 bases between. The CDR3 extends over 12 amino acids. The entire variable domain, with the rest obtained from reference TRBV2 and TRBJ2-1, is as follows: EPEVTQTPSHQVTQMGQEVILRCVPISNHLYFYWYRQILGQKVEFLVSFYNNEISEKSEIFDDQFSVERPDGSNFTLKIRSTKLEDSAMYFCASVQDDNEQFFGPGTRLTVL.